Given below is one T cell receptor beta chain in context. Its antigen is currently unknown. The sample originates from a study of chemoradiotherapy in HPV16-positive cancers. Findings of the study overall: For HPV16-positive patients, expanding HPV-responsive T cells associated with longer recurrence-free survival.

Assay used: immunoSEQ multiplex PCR; TCRdb lists only in-frame clones, some missing. The table records about 32,000 clones, roughly 88% of them present only once. V was clipped by 1 base and J by 6 bases; unmatched bases: 8. The CDR3 covers 17 residues. Per germline, CDR1 SGHNT and CDR2 YENEEA. V is TRBV11-3 and J is TRBJ2-2; 10 bases align to TRBD2. This TCR derives from a human donor with HPV-associated anogenital cancer. Source: blood, taken from a patient who underwent chemoradiotherapy. CDR3 DNA sequence: TGTGCCAGCAGCTTAGGCTCTAGCGGGAGCTACGCCGGGGAGCTGTTTTTT. Protein product: CASSLGSSGSYAGELFF.